These 30 T cell receptor beta chains share one sample of origin, sequenced in a study of vaccination and CD4 T cells after COVID-19 (dated 2022 in TCRdb). The sample's treatment or condition label, in plain terms: roughly 11-day PBMC culture with coronavirus spike peptide pools or control peptides (ViraFEST assay). These TCRs' antigens remain unknown. Library generation was performed with PCR. The sequencer listed for this sample is Illumina iSeq 100. TCR sequencing of DNA from cultured CD4+ T cells used the Oncomine TCR Beta short-read assay at the Johns Hopkins FTIC core. TCRdb trimmed the raw reads at Q25, called clones with MiXCR and kept productive beta chains. Each entry merges the rows of one CDR3 protein and shows their most common DNA and genes. This sample is represented by about 15,000 distinct CDR3 sequences; about 55% of them were singletons. The ten largest clones represent around 7.7% of the sample.

The sample consisted of CD4+ T cells from blood, cultured in vitro. These receptors were taken from a human donor who had recovered from COVID-19.

This clonotype was observed a handful of times. The rearrangement uses TRBV20-1 and TRBJ2-3; TRBD2 agrees at 9 bases. The CDR3 length is 13 residues. The germline gives CDR1 DFQATT, CDR2 SNEGSKA (reference sequence). V was clipped by 0 bases and J by 6 bases; unmatched bases: 1. The CDR3 sequence is CSARDSGSDTQYF. The CDR3 DNA is TGCAGTGCTAGAGATAGCGGGAGCGATACGCAGTATTTT.

In this sample, this clonotype turned up a few times. The chain uses TRBV6-1 and TRBJ2-5; tentatively, D is TRBD2 (5 bases). Germline CDR1 and CDR2: MNHNS and SASEGT. The CDR3 runs to 14 residues. V was cut by 7 bases and J by 5 bases, with 17 bases left in between. CDR3: CASNLEGAWETQYF. The CDR3 DNA is TGTGCCAGCAACCTCGAGGGAGCCTGGGAGACCCAGTACTTC.

The chain employs TRBV6-1 and TRBJ2-7; perhaps TRBD1 as D (6 bases). Germline values: CDR1 MNHNS, CDR2 SASEGT. V was trimmed by 7 bases and J by 1 base, leaving 14 bases between them. This CDR3 is built from 14 residues. The CDR3: CASKPGQISYEQYF. CDR3 bases: TGTGCCAGCAAGCCAGGACAGATATCCTACGAGCAGTACTTC.

V gene TRBV12-3 or TRBV12-4 combines with J gene TRBJ1-1; 10 nucleotides line up with TRBD1. The CDR3 is 13 amino acids. Germline trimming cut 4 bases from V and 5 bases from J; bases unmatched to any gene: 1. The CDR3 coding sequence is TGTGCCAGCAGTTGGGACAGGGGAACTGAAGCTTTCTTT. Translation gives CASSWDRGTEAFF.

The chain joins TRBV2 to TRBJ1-5; tentative D call: TRBD1 (5 bases). Per the germline V gene, CDR1 is SNHLY and CDR2 is FYNNEI. There are 14 residues in the CDR3. V was shortened by 6 bases and J by 1 base, with 10 bases between the two germline ends. CDR3 loop: CASRFRQSNQPQHF. DNA of the CDR3: TGTGCCAGCAGGTTTAGACAGAGCAATCAGCCCCAGCATTTT.

This clonotype is medium-sized in the sample. The genes are TRBV7-9 and TRBJ1-1, with TRBD1 as a possible D gene (5 bases). Between the trimmed V and J ends, which lost 11 bases and 3 bases, there was a span of 10 bases. Germline-derived CDR1 and CDR2 are SEHNR and FQNEAQ (reference sequence). The CDR3 totals 11 residues. CDR3 coding DNA: TGTGCCTCAGGGTTTTACACTGAAGCTTTCTTT. Translated, it gives CASGFYTEAFF.

This chain joins TRBV20-1 and TRBJ1-2, with D perhaps matching TRBD1 (5 bases). Germline assignment: CDR1 DFQATT and CDR2 SNEGSKA (reference sequence). The CDR3 contains 14 residues. With 3 bases removed from V and 3 bases from J, the gap between germline ends came to 14 bases. CDR3 DNA sequence: TGCAGTGCTAGTCTAGGGGCCGAGGACTATGGCTACACCTTC. This codes for CSASLGAEDYGYTF.

This clonotype has a handful of counts. This chain links TRBV7-3 with TRBJ2-2, with D possibly matching TRBD1 (6 bases). V was pared by 4 bases and J by 3 bases, with 9 bases between. Germline values: CDR1 SGHTA, CDR2 FQGTGA. This CDR3 region has 14 residues. As DNA, the CDR3 is TGTGCCAGCAGCTCACAGGGAGACACCGGGGAGCTGTTTTTT. It encodes CASSSQGDTGELFF.

This clonotype is labeled as large (0.1 to 1%). The rearrangement uses TRBV6-2 or TRBV6-3 and TRBJ2-1; a possible D gene is TRBD2 (6 bases). This CDR3 has 13 residues. Trimming took off 6 bases at V and 8 bases at J, with 14 bases between the two ends. In germline, CDR1 is MNHEY, CDR2 SVGEGT. CDR3 DNA: TGTGCCAGCAGCTTACTAGCCCGGGATGAGCAGTTCTTC. Residues: CASSLLARDEQFF.

This chain joins TRBV27 and TRBJ2-3, with D possibly matching TRBD2 (6 bases). The V and J ends lost 2 bases and 2 bases respectively, with 11 bases between them. The CDR3 covers 15 residues. Per germline, CDR1 MNHEY and CDR2 SMNVEV (reference sequence). CDR3 DNA: TGTGCCAGCAGTTTACGGGGAGGTCTCACAGATACGCAGTATTTT. Translation gives CASSLRGGLTDTQYF.

V and J are TRBV20-1 and TRBJ1-5; TRBD1 agrees at 9 bases. Germline loops: CDR1 DFQATT, CDR2 SNEGSKA (reference sequence). The V gene end was trimmed by 4 bases and the J gene end by 7 bases; junction bases not matched to a gene: 8. The CDR3 consists of 14 residues. DNA of the CDR3: TGCAGTGCTAATACAGGGGGCATTTCACAGCCCCAGCATTTT. Translation gives CSANTGGISQPQHF.

The genes are TRBV6-1 and TRBJ1-1, with D uncertain. The CDR3 covers 12 residues. V gave up 5 bases and J gave up 2 bases, with 6 bases separating them. Germline V gene data show CDR1 as MNHNS and CDR2 as SASEGT. CDR3 nucleotides: TGTGCCAGCAGTACCCCCAACACTGAAGCTTTCTTT. The encoded protein is CASSTPNTEAFF.

The V call is TRBV19, the J call TRBJ2-7, with TRBD2 identical over 14 bases. There are 16 residues in the CDR3. Losses at the gene ends were 5 bases for V and 3 bases for J; bases not matched to a gene: 6. Germline CDR1 LNHDA, CDR2 SQIVND (reference sequence). CDR3 DNA: TGTGCCAGTAGTCACCCGGGGACTAGCGGGAGCTACGAGCAGTACTTC. Its translation is CASSHPGTSGSYEQYF.

This clonotype has only one observation. The rearrangement links TRBV7-2 to TRBJ2-3; unclear D gene. The CDR3 spans 11 residues. Germline values: CDR1 SGHTA, CDR2 FQGNSA. The V gene lost 3 bases and the J gene lost 5 bases, with 3 bases spanning the gap. CDR3 residues: CASSFIDTQYF. Written as DNA, the CDR3 is TGTGCCAGCAGCTTCATAGATACGCAGTATTTT.

This chain connects TRBV7-2 to TRBJ1-1; no clear D gene. Deletions cut 5 bases from V and 0 bases from J, with 16 bases between. The CDR3 is made up of 16 amino acids. CDR1 and CDR2 (germline): SGHTA, FQGNSA. The CDR3 region has the DNA TGTGCCAGCAGCATGCCATCGGCCTTCATGAACACTGAAGCTTTCTTT. Protein sequence: CASSMPSAFMNTEAFF.

The rearrangement links TRBV6-1 to TRBJ1-5; 9 bases fit TRBD1. CDR1 is MNHNS and CDR2 is SASEGT in the germline V gene. J was trimmed by 7 bases and V by 8 bases; bases with no gene match: 6. This CDR3 is 13 amino acids long. In nucleotides, the CDR3 is TGTGCCAGCTGGACAGGGACAGGGCAGCCCCAGCATTTT. This gives the protein CASWTGTGQPQHF.

This chain joins TRBV2 and TRBJ2-1; 9 bases fit TRBD2. Germline V gene lookup returns CDR1 SNHLY and CDR2 FYNNEI. V shed 0 bases and J 0 bases; nucleotides not matched to a gene: 3. The CDR3 runs to 17 residues. The CDR3 DNA reads as TGTGCCAGCAGTGAAGCCAGAGCGGGAGGCTCCTACAATGAGCAGTTCTTC. Its protein product is CASSEARAGGSYNEQFF.

This chain links TRBV6-2 or TRBV6-3 with TRBJ2-7; no clear D gene. Germline V gene sequence: CDR1 MNHEY, CDR2 SVGEGT. The length of the CDR3 is 16 residues. With 3 bases removed from V and 1 base from J, the gap between germline ends came to 16 bases. CDR3 bases: TGTGCCAGCAGTTATGCCGCGCTGCTGACGTCCTACGAGCAGTACTTC. Protein sequence: CASSYAALLTSYEQYF.

This clonotype was counted a few times. The chain recombines TRBV19 with TRBJ1-6; 9 nucleotides line up with TRBD1. The CDR3 is 13 residues long. Germline V lookup: CDR1 LNHDA, CDR2 SQIVND (reference sequence). V lost 6 bases to trimming and J lost 14 bases; unmatched junction nucleotides: 8. The CDR3 loop reads CASSGQGKGTLHF. DNA of the CDR3: TGTGCCAGTAGCGGACAGGGGAAGGGGACCCTCCACTTT.

This clonotype showed up just a few times. This sequence joins TRBV7-2 and TRBJ1-6; TRBD1 matches 7 bases. The CDR3 loop spans 15 amino acids. V lost 5 bases and J lost 9; bases outside the gene matches: 10. Germline CDR1 is SGHTA and CDR2 is FQGNSA. The CDR3 loop reads CASSNRQGVTSPLHF. CDR3 coding DNA: TGTGCCAGCAGCAACCGACAGGGTGTCACTTCACCCCTCCACTTT.

This clonotype was detected only a few times. The chain is built from TRBV29-1 and TRBJ1-2; D remains ambiguous. Germline V CDR1 and CDR2: SQVTM, ANQGSEA. CDR3 size: 11 residues. The germline V and J ends were trimmed by 7 bases and 2 bases, with 8 bases remaining between them. CDR3 bases: TGCAGCGCTACAGAGAACTATGGCTACACCTTC. It translates to CSATENYGYTF. Using reference TRBV29-1 and TRBJ1-2 for the parts outside the CDR3, the full variable domain is SAVISQKPSRDICQRGTSLTIQCQVDSQVTMMFWYRQQPGQSLTLIATANQGSEATYESGFVIDKFPISRPNLTFSTLTVSNMSPEDSSIYLCSATENYGYTFGSGTRLTVV.

The V call is TRBV28, the J call TRBJ1-1; 10 bases align to TRBD1. V was pared by 3 bases and J by 4 bases, with 5 bases of the junction left unmatched. The CDR3 extends over 15 amino acids. CDR1 is MDHEN and CDR2 is SYDVKM in the germline V gene. The CDR3 reads CASSFQTGGFTEAFF. The CDR3, as DNA: TGTGCCAGCAGTTTTCAGACAGGGGGCTTCACTGAAGCTTTCTTT.

This clonotype was counted only a few times. V gene TRBV27 combines with J gene TRBJ2-7, with a tentative D call TRBD1 (5 bases). The CDR3 contains 14 residues. CDR1 is MNHEY, CDR2 SMNVEV, per germline (reference sequence). Trimming left V 3 bases short and J 0 bases short, with 9 bases between. Here the CDR3 DNA reads TGTGCCAGCAGTTTGGCAGGGCCCTCCTACGAGCAGTACTTC. Its translation: CASSLAGPSYEQYF.

This sequence joins TRBV11-2 and TRBJ2-2, with D possibly TRBD1 on 5 matching bases. The V gene's germline CDR1 is SGHAT and CDR2 FQNNGV. V was cut by 0 bases and J by 9 bases, with 8 bases left in between. This CDR3 is 13 amino acids long. The CDR3 DNA is TGTGCCAGCAGCTTAGAAGGGGTCCGGGAGCTGTTTTTT. Protein: CASSLEGVRELFF.

The chain employs TRBV2 and TRBJ2-7; D unclear. The germline V gene encodes CDR1 SNHLY and CDR2 FYNNEI. V was shortened by 5 bases and J by 7 bases, with 12 bases between the two germline ends. CDR3 size: 12 residues. This CDR3 is CASSSPGKEQYF. The DNA for the CDR3 is TGTGCCAGCAGTAGTCCAGGCAAAGAGCAGTACTTC. The variable domain in full, with the rest retrieved from reference TRBV2 and TRBJ2-7, is EPEVTQTPSHQVTQMGQEVILRCVPISNHLYFYWYRQILGQKVEFLVSFYNNEISEKSEIFDDQFSVERPDGSNFTLKIRSTKLEDSAMYFCASSSPGKEQYFGPGTRLTVT.

This clonotype has a handful of counts. The rearrangement links TRBV6-2 or TRBV6-3 to TRBJ2-5; a weak D match, TRBD2 (6 bases). Per the germline V gene, CDR1 is MNHEY and CDR2 is SVGEGT. V shed 4 bases and J shed 3 bases, with 9 bases lying between them. This CDR3 is built from 13 residues. Here the CDR3 reads CASSLIAEETQYF. CDR3 nucleotides: TGTGCCAGCAGTTTGATAGCGGAAGAGACCCAGTACTTC.

This clonotype was observed once. J is TRBJ1-5 and V is TRBV27, with a possible D match to TRBD1 (6 bases). CDR3 size: 16 residues. Trimming stripped 2 bases from V and 3 bases from J, with 14 bases between. Germline lookup yields CDR1 MNHEY and CDR2 SMNVEV (reference sequence). CDR3 DNA: TGTGCCAGCAGTTTAATAGGACAGATCCACAATCAGCCCCAGCATTTT. It translates to CASSLIGQIHNQPQHF.

This clonotype appeared a few times. The chain recombines TRBV20-1 with TRBJ1-5, with unresolved D. V lost 6 bases and J lost 2, with 11 bases in between. The CDR3 contains 13 residues. Germline CDR1 reads DFQATT; CDR2 reads SNEGSKA (reference sequence). The CDR3 spells CSASARGNQPQHF. The DNA for the CDR3 is TGCAGTGCCTCGGCCCGGGGCAATCAGCCCCAGCATTTT.

This clonotype is classed as large. The gene calls are TRBV7-9 and TRBJ2-5; perhaps TRBD1 as D (6 bases). The ends were cut back, 2 bases at V and 4 bases at J, with 11 bases in the middle. Germline V gene sequence: CDR1 SEHNR, CDR2 FQNEAQ (reference sequence). The CDR3 length is 14 residues. CDR3 DNA: TGTGCCAGCAGCTTATCGAGCAGGGGAGAGACCCAGTACTTC. As protein: CASSLSSRGETQYF.

V gene TRBV28 combines with J gene TRBJ1-2, with D possibly matching TRBD1 (5 bases). CDR3 size: 15 residues. V shed 2 bases and J shed 5 bases, with 15 bases lying between them. Per germline, CDR1 MDHEN and CDR2 SYDVKM. The CDR3 loop is CASSLGDSGSYGYTF. The CDR3 region has the DNA TGTGCCAGCAGTTTAGGTGACAGCGGGTCATATGGCTACACCTTC.